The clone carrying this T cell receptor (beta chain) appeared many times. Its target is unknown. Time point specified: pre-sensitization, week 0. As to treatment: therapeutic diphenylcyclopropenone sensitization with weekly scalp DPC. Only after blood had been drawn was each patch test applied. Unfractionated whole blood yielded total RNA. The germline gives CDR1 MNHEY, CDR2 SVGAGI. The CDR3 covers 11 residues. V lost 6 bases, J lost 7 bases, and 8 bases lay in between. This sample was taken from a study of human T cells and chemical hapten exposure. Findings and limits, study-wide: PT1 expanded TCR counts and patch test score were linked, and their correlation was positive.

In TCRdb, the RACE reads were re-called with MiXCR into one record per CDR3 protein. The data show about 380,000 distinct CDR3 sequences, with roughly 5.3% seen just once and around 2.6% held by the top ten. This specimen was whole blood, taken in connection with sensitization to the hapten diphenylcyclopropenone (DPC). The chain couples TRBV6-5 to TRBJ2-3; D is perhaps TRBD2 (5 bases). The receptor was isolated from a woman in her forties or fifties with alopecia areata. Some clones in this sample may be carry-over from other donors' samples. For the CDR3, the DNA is TGTGCCAGCAGCGGGGTGAATACGCAGTATTTT. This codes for CASSGVNTQYF.